Presented here are 9 T cell receptor beta chains from one specimen sequenced in a study of CD8+ T cells in alopecia areata. Investigators isolated RNA and reverse transcribed it into cDNA to act as the sequencing template. The repertoire was sequenced with immunoSEQ multiplex PCR; TCRdb's copy has only in-frame clones and lacks some. The profile shows around 150,000 clones, around three fifths of them singletons. Stated treatment: oral pan-JAK inhibitor, 5-10 mg twice daily. This specimen consisted of CD4+ T cells sorted from blood, obtained at week 4, from a patient treated with tofacitinib. These TCRs come from a human donor with alopecia areata.

The gene calls are TRBV29-1 and TRBJ2-3; 9 bases agree with TRBD1. V gave up 7 bases and J gave up 2 bases; unmatched junction bases: 7. CDR1 SQVTM and CDR2 ANQGSEA come from the germline V gene. The CDR3 runs 14 residues. CDR3 coding DNA: TGCAGCGCCACCGGGACAGGGCCCACAGATACGCAGTATTTT. This encodes CSATGTGPTDTQYF.

In regard to this clone: This same CDR3 is encoded by further DNA sequences in the sample. For the CDR3, the DNA is TGCGCCAGCAGCTTAAGAGATACGCAGTATTTT. This gives the protein CASSLRDTQYF. The V gene is TRBV5-1, the J gene TRBJ2-3; unclear D gene. The CDR3 is 11 residues long. V lost 2 bases to trimming and J lost 5 bases, with 3 bases between them. Germline CDR1 is SGHRS and CDR2 is YFSETQ.

This chain links TRBV15 with TRBJ2-7, with 7 nucleotides matching TRBD1. The junction had 8 bases not matched to a gene; V was cut back by 5 bases and J by 1 base. This CDR3 has 15 residues. Germline loops: CDR1 LNHNV, CDR2 YYDKDF (reference sequence). CDR3 in amino acids: CATSATGTYSYEQYF. The CDR3 DNA sequence: TGTGCCACCAGCGCGACAGGGACGTATTCCTACGAGCAGTACTTC.

This clone was counted between two and nine times. This sequence joins TRBV10-3 and TRBJ2-3; 8 bases align to TRBD1. This CDR3 spans 11 amino acids. Germline loops: CDR1 ENHRY, CDR2 SYGVKD. The V and J ends lost 10 bases and 5 bases, in that order; junction bases with no gene match: 2. CDR3 region: CATTGGDTQYF. Here the CDR3 DNA reads TGTGCCACAACAGGGGGAGATACGCAGTATTTT.

J is TRBJ2-7 and V is TRBV6-5; a weak D match, TRBD1 (6 bases). This CDR3 has 14 residues. CDR1 is MNHEY, CDR2 SVGAGI, per germline. V lost 6 bases and J lost 5, with 17 bases in between. This chain's CDR3 is CASSANRERHEQYF. CDR3 coding DNA: TGTGCCAGCAGCGCGAACAGGGAGCGTCACGAGCAGTACTTC.

CDR3 DNA: TGTGCCATCGGCCGACAGGGAGAAGAGACCCAGTACTTC. Protein: CAIGRQGEETQYF. The chain is built from TRBV10-3 and TRBJ2-5, with 7 bases fitting TRBD1. The V gene end was trimmed by 8 bases and the J gene end by 3 bases; junction bases not matched to a gene: 6. The CDR3 spans 13 residues. Germline CDR1 and CDR2: ENHRY and SYGVKD.

The chain couples TRBV29-1 to TRBJ1-1; no reliable D call. V lost 6 bases to trimming and J lost 3 bases, with 14 bases between them. Germline CDR1 and CDR2: SQVTM and ANQGSEA. The CDR3 sequence is 13 residues long. The CDR3 loop reads CSVSRGSDTEAFF. CDR3 coding DNA: TGCAGCGTCTCTCGGGGATCGGACACTGAAGCTTTCTTT.

This chain's CDR3 is CASSSSRGETQYF. Here the CDR3 DNA reads TGTGCCAGCAGTTCGAGCAGGGGTGAGACCCAGTACTTC. The chain is built from TRBV27 and TRBJ2-5; D is possibly TRBD1 (6 bases). The germline CDR1 and CDR2 sequences are MNHEY and SMNVEV (reference sequence). V was clipped by 4 bases and J by 5 bases, with 11 bases between them. The length of the CDR3 is 13 residues.

The chain combines TRBV29-1 with TRBJ2-7; tentative D call: TRBD2 (6 bases). The germline V gene has CDR1 SQVTM and CDR2 ANQGSEA. Trimming cost V 4 bases and J 4 bases, with 11 bases left between them. The CDR3 runs to 12 residues. The CDR3 is CSVGAGRYEQYF. Written as DNA, the CDR3 is TGCAGCGTTGGGGCAGGGAGGTACGAGCAGTACTTC.